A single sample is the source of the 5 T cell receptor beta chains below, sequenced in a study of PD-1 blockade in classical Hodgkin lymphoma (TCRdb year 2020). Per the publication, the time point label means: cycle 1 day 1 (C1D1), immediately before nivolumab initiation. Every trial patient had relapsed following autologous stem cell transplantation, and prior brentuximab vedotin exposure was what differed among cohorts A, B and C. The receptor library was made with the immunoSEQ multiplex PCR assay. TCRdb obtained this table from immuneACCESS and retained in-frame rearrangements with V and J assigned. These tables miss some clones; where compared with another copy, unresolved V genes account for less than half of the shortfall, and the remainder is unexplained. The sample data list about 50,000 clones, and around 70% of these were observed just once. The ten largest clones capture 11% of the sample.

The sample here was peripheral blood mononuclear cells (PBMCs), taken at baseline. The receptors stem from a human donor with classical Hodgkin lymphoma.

CDR3 bases: TGCGCCAGCAGGGACAGTCAGGGAGGCGGGCTGGAGACCCAGTACTTC. Translated, it gives CASRDSQGGGLETQYF. The rearrangement links TRBV10-2 to TRBJ2-5; D is perhaps TRBD1 or TRBD2 (6 bases each). Between the trimmed V and J ends, which lost 6 bases and 5 bases, there was a span of 22 bases. Germline V CDR1 and CDR2: WSHSY, SAAADI. This CDR3 is 16 amino acids long.

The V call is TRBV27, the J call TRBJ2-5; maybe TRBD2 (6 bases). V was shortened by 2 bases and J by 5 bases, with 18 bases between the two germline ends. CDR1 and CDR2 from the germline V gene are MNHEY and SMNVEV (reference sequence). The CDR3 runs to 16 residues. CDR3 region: CASSLIIGGSWETQYF. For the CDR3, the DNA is TGTGCCAGCAGTTTAATTATCGGGGGATCTTGGGAGACCCAGTACTTC.

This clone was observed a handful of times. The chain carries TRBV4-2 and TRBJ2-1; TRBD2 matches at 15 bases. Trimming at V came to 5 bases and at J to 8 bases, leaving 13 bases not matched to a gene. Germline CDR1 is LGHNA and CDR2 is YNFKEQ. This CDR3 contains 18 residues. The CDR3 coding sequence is TGTGCCAGCAGCTTTAGGACTAGCGGGGGGGGTCCGGAGGATGAGCAGTTCTTC. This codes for CASSFRTSGGGPEDEQFF.

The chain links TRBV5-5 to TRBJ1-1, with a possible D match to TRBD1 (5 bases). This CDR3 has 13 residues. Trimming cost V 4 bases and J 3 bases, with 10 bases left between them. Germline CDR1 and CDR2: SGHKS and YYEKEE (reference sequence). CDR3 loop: CASSQGYHTEAFF. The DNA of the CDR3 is TGTGCCAGCAGCCAGGGTTACCACACTGAAGCTTTCTTT.

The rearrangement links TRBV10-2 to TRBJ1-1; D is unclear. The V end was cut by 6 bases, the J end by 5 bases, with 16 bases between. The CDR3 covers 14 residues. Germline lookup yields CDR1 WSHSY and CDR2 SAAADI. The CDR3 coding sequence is TGCGCCAGCAGGGTTGGAGGAGGTGGAACTGAAGCTTTCTTT. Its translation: CASRVGGGGTEAFF.